The 11 T cell receptor beta chains presented below share a single source sample, sequenced in a study of identical twins. TCRdb used MiXCR to reprocess the 5' RACE reads, holding one entry per CDR3 protein. Altogether 510,000 or so distinct CDR3 sequences are present, 13% to 15% being singletons, with the ten largest covering 0.35% to 0.45%. The same sample was also used in a study of yellow fever vaccine responses in identical twins.

Sequenced: CD4+ T cells sorted from blood. The receptor source for this set is a woman under 30 in good health.

This clonotype occurred a few times. The chain has TRBV20-1 and TRBJ2-3; TRBD2 matches at 8 bases. V was pared by 3 bases and J by 2 bases, with 4 bases of the junction left unmatched. The CDR3 length is 14 residues. Germline V gene data show CDR1 as DFQATT and CDR2 as SNEGSKA (reference sequence). The CDR3 sequence: CSASVTSVTDTQYF. As DNA, the CDR3 is TGCAGTGCTAGTGTGACTAGCGTCACAGATACGCAGTATTTT.

The chain joins TRBV4-1 to TRBJ2-3, with a weak D call TRBD1 (6 bases). V lost 0 bases and J 5 bases, leaving 15 bases between the germline ends. This CDR3 has 16 residues. The germline V gene has CDR1 MGHRA and CDR2 YSYEKL. The CDR3 bases are TGCGCCAGCAGCCAAGAGACAGGCACAGAGCGAGATACGCAGTATTTT. Translating gives CASSQETGTERDTQYF.

The chain is built from TRBV7-3 and TRBJ2-1; 9 nucleotides agree with TRBD2. There are 15 residues in the CDR3. The germline V gene encodes CDR1 SGHTA and CDR2 FQGTGA. The J segment lost 8 bases and the V segment lost 2 bases, leaving 7 bases of the junction unmatched. CDR3 coding DNA: TGTGCCAGCAGCTTAGGGGACCGGACTAGCGATGAGCAGTTCTTC. It encodes CASSLGDRTSDEQFF.

This clonotype has more than one count but fewer than ten. The J gene is TRBJ2-1, the V gene TRBV20-1; 8 bases align to TRBD2. The junction had 21 bases not matched to a gene; V was cut back by 8 bases and J by 3 bases. CDR3 length: 18 residues. Germline V lookup: CDR1 DFQATT, CDR2 SNEGSKA (reference sequence). CDR3 sequence reads: CSFQRRGGRVRSYNEQFF. CDR3 nucleotide sequence: TGCAGTTTCCAACGCCGGGGGGGCCGAGTCCGGAGCTACAATGAGCAGTTCTTC.

The rearrangement uses TRBV4-1 and TRBJ2-7, with 7 bases identical to TRBD1. In germline, CDR1 is MGHRA, CDR2 YSYEKL. The CDR3 totals 18 residues. After removal of 1 base from V and 4 bases from J, the junction contained 16 bases not matched to a gene. CDR3 region: CASSQVGRQGSSRYEQYF. The CDR3 DNA follows: TGCGCCAGCAGCCAAGTAGGGCGACAGGGAAGTTCGCGATACGAGCAGTACTTC.

The chain is built from TRBV7-9 and TRBJ2-1; D is uncertain. In germline, CDR1 is SEHNR, CDR2 FQNEAQ (reference sequence). CDR3 length: 15 residues. V lost 3 bases, J lost 6 bases, and 15 bases lay in between. The chain's CDR3 is CASSLNPPNSNEQFF. The CDR3 DNA reads as TGTGCCAGCAGCTTGAACCCACCGAATTCCAATGAGCAGTTCTTC.

This clonotype was found many times. The rearrangement joins TRBV24-1 to TRBJ2-1, with 8 positions matching TRBD2. Germline assignment: CDR1 KGHDR and CDR2 SFDVKD. J lost 8 bases, V lost 0 bases, and 8 bases had no gene match. The CDR3 has 16 residues. DNA for the CDR3: TGTGCCACCAGTGATTTGCTTGGCGGGAGGTCTGATGAGCAGTTCTTC. Its protein is CATSDLLGGRSDEQFF.

This clonotype was found a few times. The chain uses TRBV7-9 and TRBJ1-6, with TRBD1 matching 7 bases. The ends lost 5 bases at V and 10 bases at J; junction bases unmatched: 8. CDR3 length: 14 amino acids. CDR1 is SEHNR and CDR2 is FQNEAQ in the germline V gene (reference sequence). CDR3 region: CASSLPQGTSPLHF. CDR3 sequence (DNA): TGTGCCAGCAGCCTCCCACAGGGGACATCACCCCTCCACTTT.

The genes are TRBV12-3 or TRBV12-4 and TRBJ2-3; 7 bases agree with TRBD1. The CDR3 spans 15 residues. With 8 bases clipped from V and 1 base from J, the junction kept 9 bases outside the gene matches. The CDR3: CASPKRDRRTDTQYF. CDR3 nucleotides: TGTGCCAGCCCGAAGAGGGACAGACGCACAGATACGCAGTATTTT.

The chain is built from TRBV5-1 and TRBJ2-1, with D possibly matching TRBD2 (5 bases). The CDR3 runs to 16 residues. Germline CDR1 SGHRS, CDR2 YFSETQ. The V and J ends lost 3 bases and 4 bases respectively, with 17 bases between them. The CDR3 here is CASSYGLARRYNEQFF. The CDR3 DNA reads TGCGCCAGCAGCTATGGACTCGCCCGGCGTTACAATGAGCAGTTCTTC.

There are many counts of this clonotype. The rearrangement links TRBV12-3 or TRBV12-4 to TRBJ1-4; D remains ambiguous. The CDR3 covers 11 residues. Trimming took 1 base from V and 8 from J, leaving 2 bases between them. The DNA for the CDR3 is TGTGCCAGCAGTTTAGTCGAAAAACTGTTTTTT. Amino acid sequence: CASSLVEKLFF.